This T cell receptor (beta chain) was captured in a study of OX40 agonist ivuxolimab in advanced cancers. General study results and limits: Expanded peripheral T-cell antigen specificity went undetermined. CD4+ and CD8+ T cells in blood underwent clonal expansion by week 6 at 0.1 to 3.0 mg/kg.

Points on this clone: Its antigen is unknown.

The table came from immunoSEQ multiplex PCR; TCRdb's copy has only in-frame clones and leaves some out. The sample contains roughly 43,000 clones, 91% of which appear only once. The TCR sequence derives from an adult with an advanced solid tumor such as melanoma, head and neck, liver or kidney cancer. Sequenced here: CD4+ or CD8+ T cells sorted from blood, sampled in a trial of the OX40 agonist ivuxolimab.

The CDR3 here is CASSELAGGPDTQYF. CDR3 nucleotides: TGTGCCAGCAGTGAACTAGCGGGGGGGCCAGATACGCAGTATTTT. The rearrangement uses TRBV6-1 and TRBJ2-3; TRBD2 aligns across 12 bases. The V gene's germline CDR1 is MNHNS and CDR2 SASEGT. V lost 2 bases and J lost 4; bases outside the gene matches: 1. The CDR3 consists of 15 residues.